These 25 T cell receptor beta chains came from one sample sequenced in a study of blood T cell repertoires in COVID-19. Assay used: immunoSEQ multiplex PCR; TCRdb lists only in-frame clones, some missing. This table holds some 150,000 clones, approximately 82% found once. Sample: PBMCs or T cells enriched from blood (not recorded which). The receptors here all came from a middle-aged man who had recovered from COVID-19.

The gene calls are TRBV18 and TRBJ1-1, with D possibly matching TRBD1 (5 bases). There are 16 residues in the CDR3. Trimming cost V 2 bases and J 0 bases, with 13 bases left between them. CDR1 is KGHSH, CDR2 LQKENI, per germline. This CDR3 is CASSPGTGRLNTEAFF. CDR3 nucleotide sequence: TGTGCCAGCTCACCAGGCACAGGTCGATTGAACACTGAAGCTTTCTTT.

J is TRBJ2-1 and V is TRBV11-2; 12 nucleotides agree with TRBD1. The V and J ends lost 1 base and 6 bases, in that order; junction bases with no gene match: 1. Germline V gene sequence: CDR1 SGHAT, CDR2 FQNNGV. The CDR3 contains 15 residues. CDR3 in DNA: TGTGCCAGCAGCTTAGGGGACAGGGGGCTCAATGAGCAGTTCTTC. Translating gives CASSLGDRGLNEQFF.

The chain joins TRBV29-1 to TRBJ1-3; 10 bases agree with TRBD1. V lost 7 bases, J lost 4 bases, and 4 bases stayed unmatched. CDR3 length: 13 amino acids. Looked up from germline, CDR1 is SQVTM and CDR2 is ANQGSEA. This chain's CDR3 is CSGGTGVGNTIYF. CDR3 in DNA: TGCAGCGGGGGGACAGGGGTCGGAAACACCATATATTTT.

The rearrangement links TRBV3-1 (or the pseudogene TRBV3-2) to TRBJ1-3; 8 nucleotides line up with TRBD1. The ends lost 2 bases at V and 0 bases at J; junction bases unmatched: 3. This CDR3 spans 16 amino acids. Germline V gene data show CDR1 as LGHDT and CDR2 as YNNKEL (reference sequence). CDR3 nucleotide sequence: TGTGCCAGCAGCCAACAGGGGGCGAGCTCTGGAAACACCATATATTTT. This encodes CASSQQGASSGNTIYF.

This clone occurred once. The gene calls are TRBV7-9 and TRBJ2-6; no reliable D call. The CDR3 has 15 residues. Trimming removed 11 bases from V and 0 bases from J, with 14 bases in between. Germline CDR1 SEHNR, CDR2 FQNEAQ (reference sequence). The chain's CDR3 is CAAKWWASGANVLTF. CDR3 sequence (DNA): TGTGCCGCAAAATGGTGGGCCTCTGGGGCCAACGTCCTGACTTTC.

DNA of the CDR3: TGTGCCTGGGGGGTAGAGACTAATGAAAAACTGTTTTTT. This sequence encodes CAWGVETNEKLFF. This chain connects TRBV30 to TRBJ1-4; D remains unclear. CDR1 and CDR2 from the germline V gene are GTSNPN and SVGIG (reference sequence). This CDR3 is 13 amino acids long. V lost 5 bases and J 2 bases, leaving 9 bases between the germline ends.

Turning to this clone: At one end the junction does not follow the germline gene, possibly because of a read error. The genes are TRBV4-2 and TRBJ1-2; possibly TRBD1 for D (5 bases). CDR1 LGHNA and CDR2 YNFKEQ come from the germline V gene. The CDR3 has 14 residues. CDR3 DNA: TGTGCCAGCAGACAAGCTCCGGGGGAACATGGCTACACCTTC. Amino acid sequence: CASRQAPGEHGYTF.

In DNA, the CDR3 is TGCGCCAGCCGGGAGCCGGCGAACACTGAAGCTTTCTTT. Protein product: CASREPANTEAFF. The chain has TRBV5-1 and TRBJ1-1; no reliable D call. CDR3 length: 13 residues. Deletions cut 7 bases from V and 1 base from J, with 11 bases between. Germline CDR1 is SGHRS and CDR2 is YFSETQ.

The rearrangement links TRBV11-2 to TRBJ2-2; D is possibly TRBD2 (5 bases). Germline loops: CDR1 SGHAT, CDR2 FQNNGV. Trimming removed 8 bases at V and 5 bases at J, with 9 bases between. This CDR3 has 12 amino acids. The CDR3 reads CASGRETGELFF. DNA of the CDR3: TGTGCCAGCGGAAGGGAGACCGGGGAGCTGTTTTTT.

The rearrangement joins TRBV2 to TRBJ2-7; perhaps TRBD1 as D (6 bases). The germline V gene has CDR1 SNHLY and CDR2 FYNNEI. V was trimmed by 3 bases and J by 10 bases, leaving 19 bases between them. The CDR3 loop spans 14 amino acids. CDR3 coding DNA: TGTGCCAGCAGTGATGGGACAAGATCTACGAGCCAGTACTTC. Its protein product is CASSDGTRSTSQYF.

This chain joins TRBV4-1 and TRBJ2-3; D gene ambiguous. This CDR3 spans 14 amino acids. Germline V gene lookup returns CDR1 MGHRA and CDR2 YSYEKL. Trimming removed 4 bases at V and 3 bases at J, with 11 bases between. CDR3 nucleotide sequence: TGCGCCAGCAGCCCCCAAACAGTTACAGATACGCAGTATTTT. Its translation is CASSPQTVTDTQYF.

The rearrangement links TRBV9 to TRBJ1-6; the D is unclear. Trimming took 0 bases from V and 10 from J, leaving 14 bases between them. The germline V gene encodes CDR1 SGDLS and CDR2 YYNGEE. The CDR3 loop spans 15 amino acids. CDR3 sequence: CASSVEGTARSPLHF. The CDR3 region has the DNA TGTGCCAGCAGCGTAGAAGGAACTGCCAGGTCACCCCTCCACTTT.

This chain's CDR3 is CASSQELQGAGELFF. The CDR3, as DNA: TGTGCCAGCAGCCAGGAGCTACAGGGGGCCGGGGAGCTGTTTTTT. The gene calls are TRBV3-1 (or the pseudogene TRBV3-2) and TRBJ2-2, with TRBD1 identical over 8 bases. The germline V gene has CDR1 LGHDT and CDR2 YNNKEL (reference sequence). J lost 6 bases, V lost 3 bases, and 6 bases had no gene match. The length of the CDR3 is 15 residues.

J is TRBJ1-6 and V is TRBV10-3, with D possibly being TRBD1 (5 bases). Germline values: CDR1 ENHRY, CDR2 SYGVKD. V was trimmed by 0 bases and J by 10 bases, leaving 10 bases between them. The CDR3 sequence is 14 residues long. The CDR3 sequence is CAISESGARSPLHF. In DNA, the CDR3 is TGTGCCATCAGTGAGTCTGGGGCTCGGTCACCCCTCCACTTT.

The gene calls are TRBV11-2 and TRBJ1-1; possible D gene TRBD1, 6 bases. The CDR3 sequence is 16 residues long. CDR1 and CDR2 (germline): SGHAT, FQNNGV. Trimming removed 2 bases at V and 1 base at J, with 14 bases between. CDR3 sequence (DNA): TGTGCCAGCAGCTTATACACAGGGACGAGGAACACTGAAGCTTTCTTT. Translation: CASSLYTGTRNTEAFF. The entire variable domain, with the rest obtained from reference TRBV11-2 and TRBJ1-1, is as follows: EAGVAQSPRYKIIEKRQSVAFWCNPISGHATLYWYQQILGQGPKLLIQFQNNGVVDDSQLPKDRFSAERLKGVDSTLKIQPAKLEDSAVYLCASSLYTGTRNTEAFFGQGTRLTVV.

This CDR3 is CASSLAGQAQPQHF. The CDR3 region has the DNA TGTGCCAGCAGCTTAGCGGGACAGGCCCAGCCCCAGCATTTT. The V gene is TRBV7-6, the J gene TRBJ1-5; 8 bases agree with TRBD1. V shed 0 bases, J shed 7 bases, and the junction held 2 bases outside the gene matches. CDR1 SGHVS and CDR2 FNYEAQ come from the germline V gene. The CDR3 has 14 residues.

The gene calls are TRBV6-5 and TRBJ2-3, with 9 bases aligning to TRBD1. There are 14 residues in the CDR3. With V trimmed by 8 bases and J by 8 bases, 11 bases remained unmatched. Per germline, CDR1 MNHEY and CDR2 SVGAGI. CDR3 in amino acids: CASGGQGDLGTQYF. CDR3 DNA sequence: TGTGCCAGCGGGGGACAGGGTGATCTAGGTACGCAGTATTTT.

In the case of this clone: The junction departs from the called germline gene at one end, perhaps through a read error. CDR3 amino acids: CASTQAEKSYNEQFF. The CDR3 DNA is TGTGCCAGCACCCAAGCTGAGAAATCCTACAATGAGCAGTTCTTC. The chain has TRBV3-1 (or the pseudogene TRBV3-2) and TRBJ2-1; D unclear. CDR3 length equals 15 residues. Germline V gives CDR1 LGHDT, CDR2 YNNKEL (reference sequence).

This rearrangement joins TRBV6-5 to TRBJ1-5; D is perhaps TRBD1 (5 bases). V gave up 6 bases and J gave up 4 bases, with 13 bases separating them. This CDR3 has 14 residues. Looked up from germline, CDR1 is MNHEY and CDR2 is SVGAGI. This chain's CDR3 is CASSLGGGNQPQHF. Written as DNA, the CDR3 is TGTGCCAGCAGCCTCGGGGGGGGTAATCAGCCCCAGCATTTT.

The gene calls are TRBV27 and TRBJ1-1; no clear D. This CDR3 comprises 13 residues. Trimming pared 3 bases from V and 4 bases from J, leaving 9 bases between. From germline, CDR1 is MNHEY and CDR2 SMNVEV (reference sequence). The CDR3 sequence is CASSFIQTTEAFF. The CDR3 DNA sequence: TGTGCCAGCAGTTTTATACAGACCACTGAAGCTTTCTTT.

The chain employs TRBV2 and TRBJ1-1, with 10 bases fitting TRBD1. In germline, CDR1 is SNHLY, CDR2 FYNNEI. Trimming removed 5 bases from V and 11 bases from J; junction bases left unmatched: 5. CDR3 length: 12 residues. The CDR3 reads CASSSGQGQAFF. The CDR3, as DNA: TGTGCCAGCAGTTCGGGACAGGGGCAGGCTTTCTTT. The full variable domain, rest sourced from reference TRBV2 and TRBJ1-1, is EPEVTQTPSHQVTQMGQEVILRCVPISNHLYFYWYRQILGQKVEFLVSFYNNEISEKSEIFDDQFSVERPDGSNFTLKIRSTKLEDSAMYFCASSSGQGQAFFGQGTRLTVV.

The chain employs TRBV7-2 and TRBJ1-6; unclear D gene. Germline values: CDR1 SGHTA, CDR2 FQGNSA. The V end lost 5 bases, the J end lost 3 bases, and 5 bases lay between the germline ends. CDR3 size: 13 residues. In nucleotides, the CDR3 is TGTGCCAGCAGCACAGTCTATAATTCACCCCTCCACTTT. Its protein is CASSTVYNSPLHF.

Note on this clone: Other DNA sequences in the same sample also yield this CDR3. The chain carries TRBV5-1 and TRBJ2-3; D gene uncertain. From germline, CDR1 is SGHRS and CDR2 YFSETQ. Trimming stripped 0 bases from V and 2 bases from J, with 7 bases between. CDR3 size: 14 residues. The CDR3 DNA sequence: TGCGCCAGCAGCTTGGGCACTTCCACAGATACGCAGTATTTT. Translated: CASSLGTSTDTQYF.

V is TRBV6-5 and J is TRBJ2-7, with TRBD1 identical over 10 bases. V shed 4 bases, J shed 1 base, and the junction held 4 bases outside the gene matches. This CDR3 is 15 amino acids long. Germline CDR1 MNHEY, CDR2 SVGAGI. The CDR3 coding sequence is TGTGCCAGCAGTTCCCGGACAGGGGGTTCCTACGAGCAGTACTTC. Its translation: CASSSRTGGSYEQYF.

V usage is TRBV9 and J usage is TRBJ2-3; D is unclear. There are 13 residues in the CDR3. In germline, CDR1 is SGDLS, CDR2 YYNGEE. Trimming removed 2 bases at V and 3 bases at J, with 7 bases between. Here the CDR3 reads CASSVFGTDTQYF. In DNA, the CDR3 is TGTGCCAGCAGCGTTTTCGGGACAGATACGCAGTATTTT.